The 24 T cell receptor beta chains in this list originate from one sample, sequenced in a study of blood T cell repertoires in COVID-19. Here immunoSEQ multiplex PCR was the method, and the copy in TCRdb shows in-frame clones only, minus some. Of a few hundred thousand clones listed, 90% to 95% were seen once; the top ten hold 0.95% to 1.5%. The sample consisted of PBMCs or T cells enriched from blood (not recorded which). These receptors were obtained from a human donor in a cohort exposed to, infected with or recovered from COVID-19 (not recorded which). The donor label of this sample is uncertain.

The gene calls are TRBV23-1 and TRBJ1-5; a possible D gene is TRBD1 (6 bases). TRBV23-1 is an ORF for which the function is uncertain. The CDR3 is 16 amino acids. The ends were cut back, 1 base at V and 1 base at J, with 11 bases in the middle. The CDR3 DNA reads as TGCGCCAGCAGTCAATTAAAAGGACAGAGCAATCAGCCCCAGCATTTT. It translates to CASSQLKGQSNQPQHF.

The chain combines TRBV5-1 with TRBJ2-1, with a possible D match to TRBD1 (5 bases). The length of the CDR3 is 15 residues. The V gene lost 4 bases and the J gene lost 8 bases, with 19 bases spanning the gap. Per germline, CDR1 SGHRS and CDR2 YFSETQ. The CDR3 DNA is TGCGCCAGCAGCCTGACAGTCACACCCGGCGATGAGCAGTTCTTC. Translated: CASSLTVTPGDEQFF. Full variable domain (missing parts from reference TRBV5-1 and TRBJ2-1): KAGVTQTPRYLIKTRGQQVTLSCSPISGHRSVSWYQQTPGQGLQFLFEYFSETQRNKGNFPGRFSGRQFSNSRSEMNVSTLELGDSALYLCASSLTVTPGDEQFFGPGTRLTVL.

This sequence joins TRBV7-9 and TRBJ1-2; TRBD1 matches 8 bases. CDR3 length: 16 residues. The germline V gene encodes CDR1 SEHNR and CDR2 FQNEAQ (reference sequence). V dropped 1 base and J dropped 5; count of bases not matched to a gene: 9. The CDR3 DNA reads TGTGCCAGCAGCTTAGGGACAGGGCGCAGATCTTATGGCTACACCTTC. Translation gives CASSLGTGRRSYGYTF.

The V gene is TRBV7-9, the J gene TRBJ1-1; the D gene is possibly TRBD1 (6 bases). V gave up 3 bases and J gave up 0 bases, with 11 bases separating them. Germline V gene data show CDR1 as SEHNR and CDR2 as FQNEAQ (reference sequence). CDR3 size: 15 residues. Here the CDR3 reads CASSLLTGMNTEAFF. CDR3 in DNA: TGTGCCAGCAGCTTGCTTACAGGGATGAACACTGAAGCTTTCTTT.

This clone was recorded a few times. This chain joins TRBV28 and TRBJ1-1, with unresolved D. Deletions cut 8 bases from V and 1 base from J, with 14 bases between. Germline V gene sequence: CDR1 MDHEN, CDR2 SYDVKM. CDR3 size: 14 residues. This CDR3 reads CASSEAGRNTEAFF. In DNA form, the CDR3 reads TGTGCCAGCTCCGAGGCGGGCAGGAACACTGAAGCTTTCTTT.

Note on this clone: In the same sample, other DNA sequences code for this CDR3. DNA of the CDR3: TGTGCCAGCAGATCCGGGGGTCAGCCCCAGCATTTT. Protein: CASRSGGQPQHF. The chain couples TRBV12-3 or TRBV12-4 to TRBJ1-5; D possibly corresponds to TRBD1 (5 bases). V gave up 6 bases and J gave up 6 bases, with 9 bases separating them. This CDR3 region has 12 residues.

A note on this clone: Other nucleotide sequences from this sample produce the same CDR3. This chain connects TRBV30 to TRBJ2-7; 7 bases agree with TRBD1. This CDR3 comprises 12 residues. Germline CDR1 GTSNPN, CDR2 SVGIG (reference sequence). V lost 1 base and J lost 5; bases outside the gene matches: 2. The CDR3 sequence: CAWSATGDEQYF. The CDR3 coding sequence is TGTGCCTGGAGTGCAACAGGGGACGAGCAGTACTTC.

J is TRBJ2-2 and V is TRBV19, with a tentative D call TRBD2 (7 bases). The CDR3 loop spans 15 amino acids. V was clipped by 5 bases and J by 5 bases, with 15 bases between them. Germline values: CDR1 LNHDA, CDR2 SQIVND (reference sequence). CDR3 DNA: TGTGCCAGTAGTCAGGGGCTCGGGGGGACCGGGGAGCTGTTTTTT. It is translated as CASSQGLGGTGELFF.

The chain joins TRBV4-1 to TRBJ2-7; 8 positions agree with TRBD2. Germline CDR1 reads MGHRA; CDR2 reads YSYEKL. CDR3 size: 16 residues. Trimming cost V 4 bases and J 1 base; bases outside gene matches: 9. CDR3 in amino acids: CASSPQSGGASYEQYF. The CDR3 DNA is TGCGCCAGCAGCCCTCAAAGCGGGGGCGCATCCTACGAGCAGTACTTC.

The rearrangement uses TRBV15 and TRBJ1-1, with 10 nucleotides matching TRBD1. J was trimmed by 4 bases and V by 0 bases; bases with no gene match: 11. The CDR3 spans 18 residues. CDR1 LNHNV and CDR2 YYDKDF come from the germline V gene (reference sequence). CDR3 nucleotide sequence: TGTGCCACCAGCAGAGATTATGGGACAGGGGTGGGAAGCACTGAAGCTTTCTTT. This codes for CATSRDYGTGVGSTEAFF.

J is TRBJ2-5 and V is TRBV12-3 or TRBV12-4; no clear D. This CDR3 is 13 amino acids long. V was trimmed by 6 bases and J by 0 bases, leaving 8 bases between them. The CDR3 loop reads CASRHPDQETQYF. For the CDR3, the DNA is TGTGCCAGCAGACACCCAGACCAAGAGACCCAGTACTTC.

This clone showed up just once. V and J are TRBV6-2 or TRBV6-3 and TRBJ1-6; TRBD1 aligns across 7 bases. This CDR3 has 15 amino acids. Losses at the gene ends were 6 bases for V and 9 bases for J; bases not matched to a gene: 11. Germline-derived CDR1 and CDR2 are MNHEY and SVGEGT. CDR3 amino acids: CASSQKQGSVSPLHF. In nucleotides, the CDR3 is TGTGCCAGCAGCCAGAAACAGGGGAGTGTTTCACCCCTCCACTTT.

This clone was observed once. J is TRBJ2-5 and V is TRBV4-1; 7 bases map to TRBD1. The CDR3 length is 17 residues. J lost 4 bases, V lost 4 bases, and 15 bases had no gene match. The germline CDR1 and CDR2 sequences are MGHRA and YSYEKL. The DNA of the CDR3 is TGCGCCAGCAGCCGAGAAGACAGGGAAGGATATCGAGAGACCCAGTACTTC. Translated, it gives CASSREDREGYRETQYF.

The V and J genes are TRBV25-1 and TRBJ2-3; no firm D call. The ends were cut back, 5 bases at V and 1 base at J, with 7 bases in the middle. Germline-derived CDR1 and CDR2 are MGHDK and SYGVNS. The CDR3 totals 13 residues. CDR3 in amino acids: CASSSSGTDTQYF. In DNA form, the CDR3 reads TGTGCCAGCAGTTCATCGGGCACAGATACGCAGTATTTT.

This clone was seen once. The rearrangement joins TRBV4-3 to TRBJ1-1; D call uncertain. The germline V and J ends were trimmed by 1 base and 1 base, with 4 bases remaining between them. Germline V gene data show CDR1 as LGHNA and CDR2 as YSLEER. This CDR3 has 13 amino acids. CDR3 DNA: TGCGCCAGCAGCCAAGCCAAGAACACTGAAGCTTTCTTT. Protein: CASSQAKNTEAFF.

The J gene is TRBJ1-3, the V gene TRBV6-1; D is perhaps TRBD1 (6 bases). The CDR3 sequence is 16 residues long. Germline lookup yields CDR1 MNHNS and CDR2 SASEGT. V was trimmed by 1 base and J by 0 bases, leaving 10 bases between them. In DNA, the CDR3 is TGTGCCAGCAGTGAAGGGGCAGGGGCCTCTGGAAACACCATATATTTT. This encodes CASSEGAGASGNTIYF.

The chain links TRBV30 to TRBJ1-1, with D tentatively TRBD1 (5 bases). The germline V gene encodes CDR1 GTSNPN and CDR2 SVGIG (reference sequence). Trimming removed 0 bases at V and 3 bases at J, with 14 bases between. CDR3 length equals 15 residues. The CDR3 is CAWSVLGASDTEAFF. The CDR3, as DNA: TGTGCCTGGAGTGTCCTTGGGGCCAGTGACACTGAAGCTTTCTTT.

The chain carries TRBV6-2 or TRBV6-3 and TRBJ2-7; a weak D match, TRBD1 (6 bases). V lost 4 bases and J 4 bases, leaving 14 bases between the germline ends. Germline values: CDR1 MNHEY, CDR2 SVGEGT. This CDR3 has 14 residues. For the CDR3, the DNA is TGTGCCAGCAGTTCGACAGGAGTGGGGTACGAGCAGTACTTC. The encoded protein is CASSSTGVGYEQYF.

CDR3: CASSRQGAYYEQYF. CDR3 DNA: TGTGCCAGCAGCCGACAGGGGGCCTACTACGAGCAGTACTTC. This chain connects TRBV3-1 (or the pseudogene TRBV3-2) to TRBJ2-7; 10 bases agree with TRBD1. V lost 4 bases, J lost 3 bases, and 3 bases stayed unmatched. Germline V gene lookup returns CDR1 LGHDT and CDR2 YNNKEL (reference sequence). CDR3 length equals 14 residues.

The chain recombines TRBV9 with TRBJ1-6; no firm D call. Trimming removed 1 base at V and 3 bases at J, with 8 bases between. Germline V CDR1 and CDR2: SGDLS, YYNGEE. The CDR3 is made up of 15 amino acids. The CDR3 DNA is TGTGCCAGCAGCGTAAATGCAGACTATAATTCACCCCTCCACTTT. Translated: CASSVNADYNSPLHF.

The chain employs TRBV6-5 and TRBJ2-3; D not certain. The germline V gene encodes CDR1 MNHEY and CDR2 SVGAGI. CDR3 size: 13 residues. Trimming removed 7 bases from V and 5 bases from J, with 13 bases in between. The CDR3 DNA sequence: TGTGCCAGCATCGAACCCCTAAGAGATACGCAGTATTTT. This codes for CASIEPLRDTQYF.

The V gene is TRBV7-9, the J gene TRBJ2-2; TRBD2 aligns across 10 bases. The ends lost 1 base at V and 7 bases at J; junction bases unmatched: 12. The CDR3 is made up of 18 amino acids. Germline loops: CDR1 SEHNR, CDR2 FQNEAQ (reference sequence). CDR3 bases: TGTGCCAGCAGCTTAGTGCCTAGCGGGGGAAAATATGTCGGGGAGCTGTTTTTT. It encodes CASSLVPSGGKYVGELFF.

Here the CDR3 reads CATSRDPNQPQHF. In DNA form, the CDR3 reads TGTGCCACCAGCAGAGATCCTAATCAGCCCCAGCATTTT. The chain couples TRBV15 to TRBJ1-5; no firm D call. Trimming took 0 bases from V and 4 from J, leaving 4 bases between them. This CDR3 region has 13 residues. Germline V gene sequence: CDR1 LNHNV, CDR2 YYDKDF (reference sequence).

This rearrangement joins TRBV15 to TRBJ1-5; D unclear. The CDR3 sequence is 14 residues long. Trimming stripped 7 bases from V and 0 bases from J, with 10 bases between. Germline lookup yields CDR1 LNHNV and CDR2 YYDKDF (reference sequence). CDR3 residues: CATKERSSNQPQHF. The CDR3 DNA follows: TGTGCCACCAAGGAACGGAGTAGCAATCAGCCCCAGCATTTT.